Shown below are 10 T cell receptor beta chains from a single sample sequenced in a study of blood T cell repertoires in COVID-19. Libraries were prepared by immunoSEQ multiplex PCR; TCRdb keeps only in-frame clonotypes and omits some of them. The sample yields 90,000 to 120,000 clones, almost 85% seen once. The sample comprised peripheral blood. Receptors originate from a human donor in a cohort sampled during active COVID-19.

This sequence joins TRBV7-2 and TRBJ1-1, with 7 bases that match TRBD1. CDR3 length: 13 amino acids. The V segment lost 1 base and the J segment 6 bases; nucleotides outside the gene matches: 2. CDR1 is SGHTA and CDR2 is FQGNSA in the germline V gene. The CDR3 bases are TGTGCCAGCAGCTTAGGAGACAGGGCTGAAGCTTTCTTT. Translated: CASSLGDRAEAFF.

The CDR3 sequence: CASSLASGLAHNEQFF. The CDR3 DNA follows: TGTGCCAGCAGCTTGGCCTCCGGACTTGCCCACAATGAGCAGTTCTTC. This sequence joins TRBV5-4 and TRBJ2-1; D perhaps matches TRBD2 (5 bases). Germline CDR1 is SGHNT and CDR2 is YYREEE (reference sequence). V lost 0 bases, J lost 5 bases, and 15 bases lay in between. The CDR3 covers 16 residues.

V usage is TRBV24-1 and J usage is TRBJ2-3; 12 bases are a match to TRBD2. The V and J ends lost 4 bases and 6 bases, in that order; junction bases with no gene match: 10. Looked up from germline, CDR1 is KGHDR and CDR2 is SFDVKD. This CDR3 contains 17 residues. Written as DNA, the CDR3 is TGTGCCACCAGTGACCCCGGACTAGCGGGAAATTCGGATACGCAGTATTTT. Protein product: CATSDPGLAGNSDTQYF.

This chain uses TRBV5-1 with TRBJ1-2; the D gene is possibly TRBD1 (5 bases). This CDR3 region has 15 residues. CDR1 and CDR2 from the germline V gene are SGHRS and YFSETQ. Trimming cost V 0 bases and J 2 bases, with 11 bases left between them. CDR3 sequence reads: CASSLARTTNYGYTF. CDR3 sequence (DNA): TGCGCCAGCAGCTTGGCGCGGACAACGAACTATGGCTACACCTTC.

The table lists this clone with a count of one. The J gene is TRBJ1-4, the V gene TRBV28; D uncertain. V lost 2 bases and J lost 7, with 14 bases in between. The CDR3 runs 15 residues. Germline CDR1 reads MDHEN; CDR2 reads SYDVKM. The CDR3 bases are TGTGCCAGCAGTTTACCACTACCCCGAGGTGAAAAACTGTTTTTT. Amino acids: CASSLPLPRGEKLFF.

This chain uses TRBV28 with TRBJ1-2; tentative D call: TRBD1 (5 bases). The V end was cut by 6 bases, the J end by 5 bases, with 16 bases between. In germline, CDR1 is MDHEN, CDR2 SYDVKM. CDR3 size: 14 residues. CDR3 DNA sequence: TGTGCCAGCAGCTTGGGGACTGTCGATTATGGCTACACCTTC. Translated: CASSLGTVDYGYTF.

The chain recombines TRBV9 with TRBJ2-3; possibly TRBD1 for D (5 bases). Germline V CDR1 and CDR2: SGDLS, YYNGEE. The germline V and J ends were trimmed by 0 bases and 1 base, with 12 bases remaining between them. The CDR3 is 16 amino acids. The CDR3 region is CASSVAGHTRTDTQYF. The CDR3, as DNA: TGTGCCAGCAGCGTAGCAGGACACACTCGCACAGATACGCAGTATTTT.

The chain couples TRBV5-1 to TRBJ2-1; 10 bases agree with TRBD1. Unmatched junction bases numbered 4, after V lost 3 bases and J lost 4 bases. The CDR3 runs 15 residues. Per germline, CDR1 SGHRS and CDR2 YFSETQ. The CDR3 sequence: CASSYRTGGYNEQFF. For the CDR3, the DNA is TGCGCCAGCAGCTACCGGACAGGGGGATACAATGAGCAGTTCTTC.

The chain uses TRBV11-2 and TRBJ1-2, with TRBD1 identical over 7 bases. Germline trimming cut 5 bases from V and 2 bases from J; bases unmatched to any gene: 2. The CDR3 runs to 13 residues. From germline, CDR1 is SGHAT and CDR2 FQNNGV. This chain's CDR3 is CASSRQGNYGYTF. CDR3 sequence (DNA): TGTGCCAGCAGCCGACAGGGAAACTATGGCTACACCTTC.

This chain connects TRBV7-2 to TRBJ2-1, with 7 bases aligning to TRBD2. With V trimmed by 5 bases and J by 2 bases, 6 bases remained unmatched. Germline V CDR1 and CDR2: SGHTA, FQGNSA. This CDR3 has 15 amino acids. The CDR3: CASSTRTRAYNEQFF. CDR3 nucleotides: TGTGCCAGCAGCACCCGGACTAGAGCCTACAATGAGCAGTTCTTC.